The present T cell receptor beta chain was sequenced within a study of somatic mutations in cytotoxic T cells in rheumatoid arthritis. Study summary: Patient blood (approximately 28 ml EDTA) was collected right after diagnosis, preceding any treatment.

Germline V CDR1 and CDR2: LNHDA, SQIVND (reference sequence). CDR3 length equals 17 residues. Trimming took 8 bases from V and 2 from J, leaving 24 bases between them. Study-wide findings and caveats: Within 8 of 65 patients, the single biggest CD8+ clone made up more than 20% of CD8+ cells.

Positive magnetic bead selection isolated CD4+ and CD8+ cells, and flow cytometry checked purity. As handled by the study authors: Expanded CD8+ clones from patients, those larger than 1%, seldom had a match among published virus-specific TCRB sequences. Generated by immunoSEQ multiplex PCR, the TCRdb table keeps only in-frame clones and is missing some. V, J and clone size are taken as reported in that table, and D and trimming were inferred from the DNA itself. This table holds thousands of clones, roughly 83% found once. A remark on this clone: Its antigen remains unknown.

This TCR was recovered from an adult with rheumatoid arthritis. The chain carries TRBV19 and TRBJ1-2; D possibly corresponds to TRBD1 (5 bases). Sample: CD8+ T cells sorted from blood. For the CDR3, the DNA is TGTGCCAGTCAGGGACCGGGACGGCTTGATTCAAACTATGGCTACACCTTC. Its protein product is CASQGPGRLDSNYGYTF.